The 15 T cell receptor beta chains in this list originate from one sample, sequenced in a study of blood T cells in healthy people across ages. A second PCR, run for roughly 7 to 12 cycles, used a sample-barcoded 5' primer plus a J-beta primer mix. TCRdb fed the 5' RACE reads into MiXCR, producing one record per CDR3 protein. The sample records roughly 1,800,000 distinct CDR3 sequences, just under 50% being singletons. Source material: blood. The receptors were gathered from a woman aged 40 to 50 in good health.

This rearrangement joins TRBV6-2 or TRBV6-3 to TRBJ2-7; no clear D gene. The CDR3 has 13 residues. Trimming shortened V by 2 bases and J by 7 bases, and 12 bases separated the two germline ends. The germline CDR1 and CDR2 sequences are MNHEY and SVGEGT. The CDR3 sequence: CASSYNVLGEQYF. In DNA form, the CDR3 reads TGTGCCAGCAGTTACAATGTGCTGGGAGAGCAGTACTTC.

The CDR3 DNA sequence: TGCGCCAGCAGCTTGCTGGACATAACTAACTATGGCTACACCTTC. Amino acids: CASSLLDITNYGYTF. The gene calls are TRBV5-1 and TRBJ1-2; possibly TRBD1 for D (5 bases). Germline-derived CDR1 and CDR2 are SGHRS and YFSETQ. The CDR3 contains 15 residues. V was shortened by 1 base and J by 0 bases, with 10 bases between the two germline ends.

The chain couples TRBV29-1 to TRBJ1-2; D is undetermined. CDR3 length equals 12 residues. Germline-derived CDR1 and CDR2 are SQVTM and ANQGSEA. Trimming removed 4 bases at V and 0 bases at J, with 6 bases between. The CDR3 DNA follows: TGCAGCGTTGCCAGCTCTAACTATGGCTACACCTTC. It specifies CSVASSNYGYTF.

The V and J genes are TRBV6-5 and TRBJ2-3; possible D gene TRBD2, 6 bases. Germline assignment: CDR1 MNHEY and CDR2 SVGAGI. Trimming left V 6 bases short and J 4 bases short, with 17 bases between. CDR3 length equals 15 residues. CDR3 DNA: TGTGCCAGCAGCCCCGTCGGAGGGCGGGCAGATACGCAGTATTTT. Protein product: CASSPVGGRADTQYF.

V usage is TRBV15 and J usage is TRBJ2-4, with D unresolved. TRBJ2-5 matches the DNA end more closely, so the J call is doubtful. The CDR3 is made up of 16 amino acids. In germline, CDR1 is LNHNV, CDR2 YYDKDF (reference sequence). The CDR3 spells CATSRGQTYPQETQYF. Here the CDR3 DNA reads TGTGCCACCAGCCGCGGCCAAACCTATCCCCAAGAGACCCAGTACTTC.

This clonotype has a handful of counts. The genes are TRBV6-6 and TRBJ1-6, with D perhaps TRBD1 (6 bases). Trimming removed 0 bases at V and 0 bases at J, with 9 bases between. CDR1 and CDR2 from the germline V gene are MNHNY and SVGAGI (reference sequence). This CDR3 is 17 amino acids long. The CDR3 loop reads CASSYSQGSSYNSPLHF. The CDR3 nucleotides are TGTGCCAGCAGTTACTCCCAGGGGAGCTCCTATAATTCACCCCTCCACTTT.

This chain links TRBV12-3 or TRBV12-4 with TRBJ2-5; D could derive from TRBD1 or TRBD2 (6 bases each). The CDR3 contains 14 residues. The V end lost 6 bases, the J end lost 4 bases, and 15 bases lay between the germline ends. CDR3 in amino acids: CASSYPGAAETQYF. The CDR3 nucleotides are TGTGCCAGCAGCTATCCGGGGGCAGCAGAGACCCAGTACTTC.

J is TRBJ2-7 and V is TRBV6-2 or TRBV6-3, with D possibly matching TRBD1 (6 bases). CDR1 and CDR2 from the germline V gene are MNHEY and SVGEGT. Trimming pared 6 bases from V and 0 bases from J, leaving 12 bases between. The CDR3 consists of 14 residues. The CDR3 loop is CASSYGQHSYEQYF. DNA for the CDR3: TGTGCCAGCAGCTACGGACAGCACTCCTACGAGCAGTACTTC.

The rearrangement uses TRBV18 and TRBJ2-1, with 9 bases lining up with TRBD2. The germline V gene has CDR1 KGHSH and CDR2 LQKENI. This CDR3 is 15 amino acids long. The V segment lost 0 bases and the J segment 9 bases; nucleotides outside the gene matches: 6. CDR3 sequence: CASSPPPSGAGEQFF. The CDR3 nucleotides are TGTGCCAGCTCACCACCCCCTAGCGGGGCGGGTGAGCAGTTCTTC. Looking up the rest from reference TRBV18 and TRBJ2-1 gives the full variable domain: NAGVMQNPRHLVRRRGQEARLRCSPMKGHSHVYWYRQLPEEGLKFMVYLQKENIIDESGMPKERFSAEFPKEGPSILRIQQVVRGDSAAYFCASSPPPSGAGEQFFGPGTRLTVL.

V and J are TRBV6-5 and TRBJ1-2, with no clear D. V lost 5 bases and J 3 bases, leaving 16 bases between the germline ends. Germline CDR1 is MNHEY and CDR2 is SVGAGI. The CDR3 totals 15 residues. CDR3 DNA sequence: TGTGCCAGCAGTCCGCCGGGCACTCTTTACTATGGCTACACCTTC. This sequence encodes CASSPPGTLYYGYTF.

Of note for this clonotype: The junction departs from the called germline gene at one end, perhaps through a read error. V gene TRBV29-1 combines with J gene TRBJ2-6, with 7 bases that match TRBD1. CDR3 length: 15 residues. CDR1 and CDR2 (germline): SQVTM, ANQGSEA. The CDR3: CSVEGQSSGASVLTF. CDR3 sequence (DNA): TGCAGCGTTGAGGGACAGAGCTCTGGGGCCAGCGTCCTGACTTTC.

The CDR3 reads CASRPGGQGETQYF. The CDR3, as DNA: TGTGCCAGCAGACCGGGGGGACAGGGGGAGACCCAGTACTTC. This chain connects TRBV6-6 to TRBJ2-7, with 10 nucleotides matching TRBD1. The J call may be mistaken, given a closer DNA end match to TRBJ2-5. There are 14 residues in the CDR3. Germline CDR1 is MNHNY and CDR2 is SVGAGI (reference sequence).

This clonotype was seen ten or more times. J is TRBJ2-1 and V is TRBV27; D assignment may be TRBD1 or TRBD2 (6 bases each). The CDR3 spans 12 residues. The germline V gene has CDR1 MNHEY and CDR2 SMNVEV (reference sequence). The V end was cut by 6 bases, the J end by 10 bases, with 13 bases between. CDR3 in amino acids: CASSPGAGEQFF. The CDR3 nucleotides are TGTGCCAGCAGCCCGGGGGCCGGGGAGCAGTTCTTC.

The genes are TRBV7-9 and TRBJ2-3, with TRBD2 matching over 7 bases. V was clipped by 1 base and J by 4 bases; unmatched bases: 11. The germline gives CDR1 SEHNR, CDR2 FQNEAQ (reference sequence). The CDR3 covers 17 residues. This chain's CDR3 is CASSLGSAGLIPDTQYF. CDR3 DNA: TGTGCCAGCAGCTTAGGGTCAGCGGGACTAATTCCAGATACGCAGTATTTT. Full variable domain (remainder filled in from reference TRBV7-9 and TRBJ2-3): DTGVSQNPRHKITKRGQNVTFRCDPISEHNRLYWYRQTLGQGPEFLTYFQNEAQLEKSRLLSDRFSAERPKGSFSTLEIQRTEQGDSAMYLCASSLGSAGLIPDTQYFGPGTRLTVL.

There are a few counts of this clonotype. The chain employs TRBV20-1 and TRBJ1-4; D is ambiguous. Looked up from germline, CDR1 is DFQATT and CDR2 is SNEGSKA (reference sequence). V was trimmed by 3 bases and J by 8 bases, leaving 7 bases between them. The CDR3 is 11 amino acids. The CDR3 here is CSASPKEKLFF. DNA of the CDR3: TGCAGTGCTAGCCCGAAAGAAAAACTGTTTTTT.